This TCR beta chain was identified during a study of graft-versus-host responses after intestinal transplantation (dated by TCRdb to the early 2020s). With regard to the full study: Multivisceral, liver-intestinal, or isolated intestinal transplants were received by the recipients. All recipients received anti-thymocyte globulin induction followed by maintenance tacrolimus and steroids for roughly three years. Donor T cell macrochimerism was defined as a peak of at least 4% donor T cells among recipient peripheral blood mononuclear cells. The cohort enrolled 20 to 25 intestinal transplant recipients including one retransplant, and 3 patients lacking pretransplant specimens were excluded. Alloreactive clones were identified by sequencing pre-transplant mixed lymphocyte reaction products and comparing these products with unstimulated pre-transplant donor and recipient T cells. Rather than being sequenced by the commercial service, samples from three later patients were sequenced in-house on an Illumina MiSeq and processed with MiXCR. Graft-versus-host and host-versus-graft alloreactive T cell clones were tracked in the graft, circulation and bone marrow after intestinal transplantation using bulk TCR-beta CDR3 sequencing.

Sample time point, as interpreted from the label and publication: cells obtained before transplantation from donor or recipient. CD3+CD4+ and CD3+CD8+ populations were FACS-sorted from unstimulated pre-transplant donor and recipient cells taken from spleen or lymph nodes. Library creation used the immunoSEQ multiplex PCR assay. For most patients, genomic DNA was isolated with the Qiagen DNeasy Blood and Tissue Kit and shipped frozen to Adaptive Biotechnologies for TCR sequencing. For most patients, genomic DNA was subjected to high-throughput TCR-beta CDR3 sequencing by Adaptive Biotechnologies. In the original analysis: TCR sequencing data for roughly 20 patients were retrieved from Adaptive's ImmunoSEQ software; three other patients were processed with MiXCR and VDJtools. To correct CD4 versus CD8 sorting errors, sequences present in both subsets at a frequency ratio below 5:1 were removed. CDR3 nucleotide sequences shared between donor and recipient were removed because the origin of such sequences could not be assigned. Alloreactive clones required at least 2-fold expansion over unstimulated cells and minimum CFSE-low frequency of 0.002% (template counts) or 0.001% (read counts). Mappable clones were those detected in sequenced pre-transplant spleen, lymph node, or MLR CFSE-low populations of the donor or recipient. The cumulative frequency of alloreactive clones was calculated as a percentage of all sequences, weighted by copy number. Held by TCRdb, this immuneACCESS table contains in-frame sequences only and omits some clones. Under half of the omission traces to an unresolved V gene where checked; the cause of the rest is unknown. Clone size and V and J calls were adopted from that table, with D and trimming inferred from the DNA. Within this sample are roughly 100,000 clones, with about 90% of them counted one time only. The ten largest account for over 0.8% of the sample.

Broader findings and caveats from the paper: In patients with donor T cell macrochimerism, the allografts had high GvH to HvG T cell clonal ratios. GvH clones turned up in recipient bone marrow, with some appearing earlier in ileal mucosa or blood, a pattern consistent with an intestinal mucosal origin. The conclusions were limited by the relatively low number and heterogeneity of the intestinal transplant patients. Peak levels of circulating GvH clones were associated with declines in HvG clones early after transplant.

A single count supports this clone. The antigen this receptor binds is unknown. Base-call qualities are not available, and no considerably larger clone is one nucleotide away. Sequencing was performed on unstimulated CD4+ T cells sorted from spleen or lymph node cells, taken before intestinal transplant. The source of this sequence is a human donor who received an intestinal transplant.

The CDR3 sequence is CASSPRSSYEQYF. In nucleotides, the sequence is TGTGCCAGCTCACCTCGGAGCTCCTACGAGCAGTACTTC. The V and J genes are TRBV18 and TRBJ2-7; no confident D gene assignment can be made. V is shortened by 3 bases, J by 0 bases, and the region joining them spans 6 bases. The germline V gene sets CDR1 to KGHSH and CDR2 to LQKENI. Its CDR3 holds 13 amino acids, cysteine through phenylalanine. Of the read, only the CDR3 DNA is kept; its 39 bases are in frame from base 1. Here the CDR3 is joined to the reference TRBV18 and TRBJ2-7 genes, and the full variable domain is: NAGVMQNPRHLVRRRGQEARLRCSPMKGHSHVYWYRQLPEEGLKFMVYLQKENIIDESGMPKERFSAEFPKEGPSILRIQQVVRGDSAAYFCASSPRSSYEQYFGPGTRLTVT.